The clone carrying this TCR beta chain has just a few counts. Antigen specificity is unknown. This CDR3 is built from 14 residues. The germline CDR1 and CDR2 sequences are SGHRS and YFSETQ. The V end lost 0 bases, the J end lost 4 bases, and 11 bases lay between the germline ends. This record belongs to a study of human T cells and chemical hapten exposure. In the study overall: The study enrolled mostly female patients with alopecia areata, totalis or universalis.

Methods used by the authors: Across samples, TCR counts had a median of roughly 100,000 and ranged from roughly 23,224 to 700,000. TCRdb ran MiXCR on the RACE reads and lists one entry per CDR3 protein. Clone size and V and J calls follow TCRdb, not the original study. The data contain about 71,000 distinct CDR3 sequences, 9.8% of them singletons. Time point of the sample: patch test 1, 2 weeks after DPC sensitization. Treatment noted: therapeutic diphenylcyclopropenone sensitization with weekly scalp DPC. Study results and limitations: DPC sensitization left the count of TCRs above 1 in 1000 unchanged. Controls formed significantly fewer large CDR3 similarity clusters than expanded TCRs did.

The sequence was obtained from a woman in her thirties or forties with alopecia areata. Some clones in this sample may be carry-over from other donors' samples. This chain connects TRBV5-1 to TRBJ2-7, with D perhaps TRBD1 or TRBD2 (6 bases each). The specimen comprised whole blood, sampled in connection with sensitization to the hapten diphenylcyclopropenone (DPC). In DNA form, the CDR3 reads TGCGCCAGCAGCTTGGAAGGGGGGACGTACGAGCAGTACTTC. Translation gives CASSLEGGTYEQYF.